This T cell receptor (beta chain) was identified in a study of cytomegalovirus exposure and HLA in healthy donors. Study-wide points: As a later analysis showed, several of the most significant clusters appeared to be linked to common viral pathogens. Later work found that TCR association rates differed between HLA loci; DRB1 had the most and HLA-C the fewest.

A remark on this clone: Antigen unknown.

V was shortened by 0 bases and J by 1 base, with 9 bases between the two germline ends. The CDR3 extends over 15 amino acids. Germline V gene data show CDR1 as MNHEY and CDR2 as SVGAGI. Primers for the PCR totalled 60 Vbeta and 13 Jbeta. Sequencing used immunoSEQ multiplex PCR; TCRdb keeps in-frame clones, though not all of them. The sample yields about 86,000 clones, almost 80% seen once. The chain recombines TRBV6-5 with TRBJ1-1, with D possibly matching TRBD1 (5 bases). This TCR derives from a female donor in good health and CMV-seronegative. The sequencing sample was made of PBMCs. CDR3 in amino acids: CASSYSITGNTEAFF. The CDR3 DNA is TGTGCCAGCAGTTACTCCATCACAGGGAACACTGAAGCTTTCTTT.